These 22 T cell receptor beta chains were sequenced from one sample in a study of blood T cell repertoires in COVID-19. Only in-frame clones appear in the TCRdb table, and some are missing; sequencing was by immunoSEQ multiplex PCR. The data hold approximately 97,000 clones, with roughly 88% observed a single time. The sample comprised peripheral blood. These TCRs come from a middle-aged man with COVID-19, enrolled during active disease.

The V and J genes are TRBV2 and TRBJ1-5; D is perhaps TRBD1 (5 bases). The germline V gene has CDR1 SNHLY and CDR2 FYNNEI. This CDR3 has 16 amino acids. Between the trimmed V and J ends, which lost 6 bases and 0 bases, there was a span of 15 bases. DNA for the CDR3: TGTGCCAGCAGATCTTATTACGGGGGTAGCAATCAGCCCCAGCATTTT. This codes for CASRSYYGGSNQPQHF. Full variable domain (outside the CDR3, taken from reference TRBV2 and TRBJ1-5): EPEVTQTPSHQVTQMGQEVILRCVPISNHLYFYWYRQILGQKVEFLVSFYNNEISEKSEIFDDQFSVERPDGSNFTLKIRSTKLEDSAMYFCASRSYYGGSNQPQHFGDGTRLSIL.

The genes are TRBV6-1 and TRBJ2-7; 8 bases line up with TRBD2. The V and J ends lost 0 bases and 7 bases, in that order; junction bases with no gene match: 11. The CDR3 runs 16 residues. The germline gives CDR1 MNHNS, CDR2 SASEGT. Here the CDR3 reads CASSEALGSGVWEQYF. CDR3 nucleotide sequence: TGTGCCAGCAGTGAAGCGCTTGGTAGCGGGGTCTGGGAGCAGTACTTC.

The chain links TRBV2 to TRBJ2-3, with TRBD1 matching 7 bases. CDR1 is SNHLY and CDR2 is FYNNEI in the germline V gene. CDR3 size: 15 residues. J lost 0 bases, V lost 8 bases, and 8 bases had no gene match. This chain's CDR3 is CASQDRRSSTDTQYF. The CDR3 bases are TGTGCCAGCCAGGACAGGCGTTCTAGCACAGATACGCAGTATTTT.

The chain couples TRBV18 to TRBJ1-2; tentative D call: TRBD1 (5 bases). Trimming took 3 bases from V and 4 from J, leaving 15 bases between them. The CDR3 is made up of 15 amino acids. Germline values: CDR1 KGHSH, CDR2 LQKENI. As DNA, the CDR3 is TGTGCCAGCTCACCGGGGGGACCGAGGCCCTATGGCTACACCTTC. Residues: CASSPGGPRPYGYTF.

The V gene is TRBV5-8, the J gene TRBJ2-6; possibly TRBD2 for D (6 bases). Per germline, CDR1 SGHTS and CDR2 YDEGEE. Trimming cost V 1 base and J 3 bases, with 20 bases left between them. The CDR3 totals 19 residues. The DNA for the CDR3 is TGTGCCAGCAGCTTGAGTCGCGGGACGGTCCACTTTGGGGCCAACGTCCTGACTTTC. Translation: CASSLSRGTVHFGANVLTF.

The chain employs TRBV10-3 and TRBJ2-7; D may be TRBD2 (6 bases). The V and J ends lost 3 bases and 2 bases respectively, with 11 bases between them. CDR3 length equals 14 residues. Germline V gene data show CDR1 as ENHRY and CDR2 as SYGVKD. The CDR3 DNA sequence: TGTGCCATCAGTGATACGGGGGAGGCCTACGAGCAGTACTTC. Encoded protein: CAISDTGEAYEQYF.

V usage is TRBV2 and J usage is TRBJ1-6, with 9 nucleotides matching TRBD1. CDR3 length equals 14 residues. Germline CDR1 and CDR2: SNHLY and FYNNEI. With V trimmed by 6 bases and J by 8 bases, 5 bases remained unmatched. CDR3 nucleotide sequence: TGTGCCAGCAGGGGACAGGGAATTGATTCACCCCTCCACTTT. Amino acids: CASRGQGIDSPLHF.

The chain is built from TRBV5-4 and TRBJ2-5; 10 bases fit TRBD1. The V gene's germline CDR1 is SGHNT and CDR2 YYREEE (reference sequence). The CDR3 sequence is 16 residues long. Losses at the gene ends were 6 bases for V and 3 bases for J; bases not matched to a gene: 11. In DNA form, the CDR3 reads TGTGCCAGCAAACTCTCCGGGACAGGGGTTGAAGAGACCCAGTACTTC. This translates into CASKLSGTGVEETQYF.

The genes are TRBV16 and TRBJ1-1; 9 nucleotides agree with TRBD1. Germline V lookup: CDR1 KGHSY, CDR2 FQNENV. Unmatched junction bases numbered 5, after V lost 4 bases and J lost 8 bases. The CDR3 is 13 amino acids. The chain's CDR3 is CASSPRQGGEAFF. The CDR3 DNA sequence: TGTGCCAGCAGCCCCCGACAGGGGGGGGAAGCTTTCTTT. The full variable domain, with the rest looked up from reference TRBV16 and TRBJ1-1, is GEEVAQTPKHLVRGEGQKAKLYCAPIKGHSYVFWYQQVLKNEFKFLISFQNENVFDETGMPKERFSAKCLPNSPCSLEIQATKLEDSAVYFCASSPRQGGEAFFGQGTRLTVV.

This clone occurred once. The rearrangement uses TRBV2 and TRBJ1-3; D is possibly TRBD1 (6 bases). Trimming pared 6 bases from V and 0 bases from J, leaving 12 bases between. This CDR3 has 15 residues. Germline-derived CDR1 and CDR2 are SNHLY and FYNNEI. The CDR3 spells CASSLQGSSGNTIYF. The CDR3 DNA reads TGTGCCAGCAGCTTACAGGGTAGCTCTGGAAACACCATATATTTT.

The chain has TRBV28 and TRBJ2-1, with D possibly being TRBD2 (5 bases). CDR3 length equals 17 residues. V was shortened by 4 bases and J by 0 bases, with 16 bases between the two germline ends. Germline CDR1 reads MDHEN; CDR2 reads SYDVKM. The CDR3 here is CASSSPWVGSSYNEQFF. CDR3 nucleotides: TGTGCCAGCAGTTCCCCGTGGGTGGGGAGCTCCTACAATGAGCAGTTCTTC.

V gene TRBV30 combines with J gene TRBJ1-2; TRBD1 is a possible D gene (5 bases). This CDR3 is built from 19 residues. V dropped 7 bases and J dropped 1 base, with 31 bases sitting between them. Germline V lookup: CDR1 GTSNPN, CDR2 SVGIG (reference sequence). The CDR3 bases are TGTGCCTCGGAGTATTGGAGGGAACGGGGGAGAGCATTTAACTATGGCTACACCTTC. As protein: CASEYWRERGRAFNYGYTF.

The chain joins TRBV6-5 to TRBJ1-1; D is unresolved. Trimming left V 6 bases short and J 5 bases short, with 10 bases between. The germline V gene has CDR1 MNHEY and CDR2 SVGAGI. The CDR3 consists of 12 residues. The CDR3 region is CASSLTRTEAFF. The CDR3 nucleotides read TGTGCCAGCAGCCTCACGAGGACTGAAGCTTTCTTT.

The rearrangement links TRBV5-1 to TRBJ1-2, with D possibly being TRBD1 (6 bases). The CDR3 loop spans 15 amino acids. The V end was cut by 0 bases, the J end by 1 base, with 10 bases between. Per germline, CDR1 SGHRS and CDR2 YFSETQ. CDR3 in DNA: TGCGCCAGCAGCTTGGGGGGGACATTTAACTATGGCTACACCTTC. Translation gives CASSLGGTFNYGYTF.

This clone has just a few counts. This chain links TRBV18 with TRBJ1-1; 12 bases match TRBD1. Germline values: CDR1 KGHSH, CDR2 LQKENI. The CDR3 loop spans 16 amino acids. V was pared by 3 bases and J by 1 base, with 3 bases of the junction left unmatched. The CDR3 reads CASSPGQGAKNTEAFF. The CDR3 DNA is TGTGCCAGCTCACCGGGACAGGGGGCGAAGAACACTGAAGCTTTCTTT.

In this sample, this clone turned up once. This chain's CDR3 is CASGQEVYNEQFF. CDR3 DNA: TGTGCCAGCGGACAGGAAGTTTACAATGAGCAGTTCTTC. The chain has TRBV28 and TRBJ2-1; the match to TRBD1 covers 7 bases. Germline CDR1 is MDHEN and CDR2 is SYDVKM. V lost 8 bases and J lost 4; bases outside the gene matches: 5. The CDR3 spans 13 residues. Based on the CDR3 plus reference TRBV28 and TRBJ2-1, the full variable domain is DVKVTQSSRYLVKRTGEKVFLECVQDMDHENMFWYRQDPGLGLRLIYFSYDVKMKEKGDIPEGYSVSREKKERFSLILESASTNQTSMYLCASGQEVYNEQFFGPGTRLTVL.

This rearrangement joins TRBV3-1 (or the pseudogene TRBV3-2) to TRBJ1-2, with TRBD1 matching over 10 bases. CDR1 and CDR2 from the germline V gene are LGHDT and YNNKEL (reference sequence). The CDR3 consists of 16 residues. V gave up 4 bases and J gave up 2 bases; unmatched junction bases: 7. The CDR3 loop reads CASSPRQGAWNYGYTF. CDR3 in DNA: TGTGCCAGCAGCCCCAGACAGGGGGCTTGGAACTATGGCTACACCTTC.

CDR3 loop: CASSVAGPASNTIYF. The DNA for the CDR3 is TGTGCCAGCAGTGTCGCGGGGCCGGCTTCAAACACCATATATTTT. The chain couples TRBV28 to TRBJ1-3; the D gene is possibly TRBD1 (5 bases). The CDR3 sequence is 15 residues long. V lost 5 bases to trimming and J lost 6 bases, with 17 bases between them. Germline V gene data show CDR1 as MDHEN and CDR2 as SYDVKM.

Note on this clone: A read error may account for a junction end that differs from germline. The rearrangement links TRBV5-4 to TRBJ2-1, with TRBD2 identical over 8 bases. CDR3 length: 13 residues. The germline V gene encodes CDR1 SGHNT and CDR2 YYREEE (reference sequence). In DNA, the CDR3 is TGTGCCCGCAGACGGGGGGGGTACAATGAGCAGTTCTTC. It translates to CARRRGGYNEQFF.

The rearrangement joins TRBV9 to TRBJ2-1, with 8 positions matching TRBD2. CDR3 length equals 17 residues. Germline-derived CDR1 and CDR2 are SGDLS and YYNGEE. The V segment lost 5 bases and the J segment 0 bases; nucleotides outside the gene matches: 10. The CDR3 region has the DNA TGTGCCAGCAGTGACCCGGGGGGGGAATTCTCCTACAATGAGCAGTTCTTC. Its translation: CASSDPGGEFSYNEQFF.

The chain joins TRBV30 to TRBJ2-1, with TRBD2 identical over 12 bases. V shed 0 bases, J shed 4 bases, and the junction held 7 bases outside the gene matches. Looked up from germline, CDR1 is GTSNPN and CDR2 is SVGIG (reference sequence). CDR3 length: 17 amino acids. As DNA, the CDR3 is TGTGCCTGGAGTGTTCTAGCGGGGGGGCCGGGATACAATGAGCAGTTCTTC. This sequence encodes CAWSVLAGGPGYNEQFF.

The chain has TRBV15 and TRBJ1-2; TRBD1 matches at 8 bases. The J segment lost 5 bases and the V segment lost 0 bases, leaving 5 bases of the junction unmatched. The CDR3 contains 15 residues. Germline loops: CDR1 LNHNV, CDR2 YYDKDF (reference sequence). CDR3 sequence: CATSRDRGTGYGYTF. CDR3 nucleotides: TGTGCCACCAGCAGAGATAGAGGGACAGGTTATGGCTACACCTTC.